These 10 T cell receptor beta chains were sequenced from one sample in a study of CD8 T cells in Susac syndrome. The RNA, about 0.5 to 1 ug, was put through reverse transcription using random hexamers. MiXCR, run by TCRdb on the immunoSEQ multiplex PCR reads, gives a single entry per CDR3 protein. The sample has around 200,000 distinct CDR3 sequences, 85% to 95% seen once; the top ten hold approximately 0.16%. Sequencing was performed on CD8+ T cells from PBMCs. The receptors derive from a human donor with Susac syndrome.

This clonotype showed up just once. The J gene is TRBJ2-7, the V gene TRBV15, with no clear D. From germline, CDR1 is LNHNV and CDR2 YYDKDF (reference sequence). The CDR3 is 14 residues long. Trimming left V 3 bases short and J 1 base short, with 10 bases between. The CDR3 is CATSSTLMSYEQYF. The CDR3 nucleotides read TGTGCCACCAGCAGTACACTTATGTCCTACGAGCAGTACTTC.

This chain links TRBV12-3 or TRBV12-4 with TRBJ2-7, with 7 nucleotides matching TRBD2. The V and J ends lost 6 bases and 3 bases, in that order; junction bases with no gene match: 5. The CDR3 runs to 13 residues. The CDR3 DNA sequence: TGTGCCAGCAGGCCCGCGGGGGTCTACGAGCAGTACTTC. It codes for CASRPAGVYEQYF.

The chain's CDR3 is CASSKPTDEQYF. DNA for the CDR3: TGTGCCAGCAGCAAACCTACTGACGAGCAGTACTTC. The V call is TRBV21-1, the J call TRBJ2-7. TRBV21-1 is classified as a pseudogene. CDR3 length equals 12 residues.

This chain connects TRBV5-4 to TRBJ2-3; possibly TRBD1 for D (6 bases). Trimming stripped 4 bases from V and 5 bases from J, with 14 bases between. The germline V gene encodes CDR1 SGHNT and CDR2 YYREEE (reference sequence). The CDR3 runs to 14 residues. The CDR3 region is CASSQDSVRDTQYF. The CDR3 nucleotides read TGTGCCAGCAGCCAGGACAGTGTACGAGATACGCAGTATTTT.

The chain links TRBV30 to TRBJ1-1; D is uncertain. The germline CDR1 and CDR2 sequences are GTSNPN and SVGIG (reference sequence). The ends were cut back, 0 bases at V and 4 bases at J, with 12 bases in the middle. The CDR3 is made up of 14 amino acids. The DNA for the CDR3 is TGTGCCTGGAGTGTATGGCTGAAGGGCACTGAAGCTTTCTTT. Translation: CAWSVWLKGTEAFF. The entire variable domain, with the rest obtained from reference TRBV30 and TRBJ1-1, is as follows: SQTIHQWPATLVQPVGSPLSLECTVEGTSNPNLYWYRQAAGRGLQLLFYSVGIGQISSEVPQNLSASRPQDRQFILSSKKLLLSDSGFYLCAWSVWLKGTEAFFGQGTRLTVV.

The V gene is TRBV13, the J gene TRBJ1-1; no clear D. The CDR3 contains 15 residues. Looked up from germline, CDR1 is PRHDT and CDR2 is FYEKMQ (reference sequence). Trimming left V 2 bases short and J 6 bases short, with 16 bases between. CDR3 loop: CASSLPYRAIPEAFF. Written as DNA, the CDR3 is TGTGCCAGCAGCTTACCTTACAGAGCAATTCCTGAAGCTTTCTTT.

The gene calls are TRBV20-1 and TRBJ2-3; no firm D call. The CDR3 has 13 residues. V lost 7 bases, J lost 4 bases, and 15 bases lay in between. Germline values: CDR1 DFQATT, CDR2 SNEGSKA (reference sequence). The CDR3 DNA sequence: TGCAGTGTTCGGGTTCCAGGTCCAGATACGCAGTATTTT. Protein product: CSVRVPGPDTQYF.

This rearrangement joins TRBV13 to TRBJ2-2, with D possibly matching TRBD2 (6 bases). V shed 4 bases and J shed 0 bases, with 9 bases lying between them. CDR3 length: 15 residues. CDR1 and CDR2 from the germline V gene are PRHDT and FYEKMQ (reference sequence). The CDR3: CASSSSAANTGELFF. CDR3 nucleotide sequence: TGTGCCAGCAGCTCTAGCGCCGCGAACACCGGGGAGCTGTTTTTT.

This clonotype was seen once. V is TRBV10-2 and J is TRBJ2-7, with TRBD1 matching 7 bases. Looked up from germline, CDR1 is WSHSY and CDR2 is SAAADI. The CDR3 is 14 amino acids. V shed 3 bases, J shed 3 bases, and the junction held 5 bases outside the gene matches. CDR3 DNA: TGCGCCAGCAGTGATCAAGGGGGCAGCTACGAGCAGTACTTC. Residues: CASSDQGGSYEQYF.

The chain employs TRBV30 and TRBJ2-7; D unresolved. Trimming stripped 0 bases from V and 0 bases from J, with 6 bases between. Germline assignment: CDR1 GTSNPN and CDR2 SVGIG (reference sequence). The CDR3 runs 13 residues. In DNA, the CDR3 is TGTGCCTGGAGTGTGCATAGCTCCTACGAGCAGTACTTC. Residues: CAWSVHSSYEQYF.